These 4 T cell receptor beta chains came from one sample sequenced in a study of cytomegalovirus exposure and HLA in healthy donors. Researchers ran the PCR with 60 Vbeta and 13 Jbeta primers. Data came from immunoSEQ multiplex PCR; TCRdb stores just in-frame clones and leaves some out. The sample lists 200,000 or so clones, 70% to 85% seen once, with roughly 0.097% in the top ten. The sample consisted of PBMCs. The receptors were gathered from a boy between 2 and 15 years old in good health and CMV-seronegative.

A single count supports this clone. This chain's CDR3 is CASQGAGFYNEQFF. In DNA, the CDR3 is TGTGCCAGCCAGGGGGCGGGGTTCTACAATGAGCAGTTCTTC. V is TRBV9 and J is TRBJ2-1; TRBD1 matches 8 bases. V dropped 7 bases and J dropped 3; count of bases not matched to a gene: 6. This CDR3 spans 14 amino acids. Germline lookup yields CDR1 SGDLS and CDR2 YYNGEE.

This chain uses TRBV5-1 with TRBJ2-6, with D uncertain. The CDR3 is 15 residues long. Per the germline V gene, CDR1 is SGHRS and CDR2 is YFSETQ. Deletions cut 4 bases from V and 0 bases from J, with 8 bases between. The CDR3 nucleotides are TGCGCCAGCAGCGCAGATTTCTCTGGGGCCAACGTCCTGACTTTC. It yields the protein CASSADFSGANVLTF.

The chain links TRBV4-1 to TRBJ1-4, with TRBD1 matching 10 bases. The CDR3 runs to 16 residues. J gave up 7 bases and V 1 base, and 6 bases lay outside the gene matches. Germline lookup yields CDR1 MGHRA and CDR2 YSYEKL. CDR3: CASSQARDRGVEKLFF. CDR3 sequence (DNA): TGCGCCAGCAGCCAAGCCCGGGACAGGGGTGTTGAAAAACTGTTTTTT.

J is TRBJ2-5 and V is TRBV18; D uncertain. Germline V gene lookup returns CDR1 KGHSH and CDR2 LQKENI. Trimming removed 0 bases from V and 0 bases from J, with 5 bases in between. The CDR3 totals 14 residues. CDR3 residues: CASSPPSYQETQYF. CDR3 in DNA: TGTGCCAGCTCACCACCCTCGTACCAAGAGACCCAGTACTTC.